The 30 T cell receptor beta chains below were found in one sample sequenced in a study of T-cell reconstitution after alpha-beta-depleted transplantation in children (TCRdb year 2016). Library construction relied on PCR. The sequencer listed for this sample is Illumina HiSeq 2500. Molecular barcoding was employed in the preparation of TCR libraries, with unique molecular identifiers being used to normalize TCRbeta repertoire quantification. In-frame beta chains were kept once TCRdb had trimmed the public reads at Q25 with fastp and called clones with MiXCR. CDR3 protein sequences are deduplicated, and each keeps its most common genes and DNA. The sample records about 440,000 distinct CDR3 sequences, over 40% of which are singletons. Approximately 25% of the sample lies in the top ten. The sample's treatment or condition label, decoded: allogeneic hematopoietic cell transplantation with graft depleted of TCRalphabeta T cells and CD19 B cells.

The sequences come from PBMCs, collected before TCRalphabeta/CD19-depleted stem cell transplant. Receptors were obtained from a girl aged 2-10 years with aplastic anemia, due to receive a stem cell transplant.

The CDR3 region is CASSAQGGDQPQHF. The CDR3, as DNA: TGTGCCAGCAGCGCGCAGGGGGGGGATCAGCCCCAGCATTTT. This chain links TRBV5-5 with TRBJ1-5; TRBD1 agrees at 7 bases. J lost 5 bases, V lost 4 bases, and 6 bases had no gene match. CDR1 and CDR2 from the germline V gene are SGHKS and YYEKEE (reference sequence). This CDR3 contains 14 residues. Using reference TRBV5-5 and TRBJ1-5 for the parts outside the CDR3, the full variable domain is DAGVTQSPTHLIKTRGQQVTLRCSPISGHKSVSWYQQVLGQGPQFIFQYYEKEERGRGNFPDRFSARQFPNYSSELNVNALLLGDSALYLCASSAQGGDQPQHFGDGTRLSIL.

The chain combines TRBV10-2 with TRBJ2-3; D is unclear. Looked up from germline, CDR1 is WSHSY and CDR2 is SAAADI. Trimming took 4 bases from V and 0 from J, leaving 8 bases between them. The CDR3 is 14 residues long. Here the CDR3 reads CASSARASTDTQYF. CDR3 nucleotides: TGCGCCAGCAGTGCAAGAGCTAGCACAGATACGCAGTATTTT.

The CDR3 DNA sequence: TGCGCCAGCAGCCAAGAGTCGGCAGAACAAGAGACCCAGTACTTC. Translated, it gives CASSQESAEQETQYF. The chain joins TRBV4-1 to TRBJ2-5; D gene unclear. CDR3 length equals 15 residues. Trimming cost V 0 bases and J 2 bases, with 10 bases left between them. Germline V gives CDR1 MGHRA, CDR2 YSYEKL.

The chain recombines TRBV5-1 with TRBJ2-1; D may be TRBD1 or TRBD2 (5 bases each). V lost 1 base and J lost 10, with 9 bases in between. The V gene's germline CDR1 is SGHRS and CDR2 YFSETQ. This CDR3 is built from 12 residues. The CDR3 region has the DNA TGCGCCAGCAGCTTGTTAGGGGAGGAGCAGTTCTTC. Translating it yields CASSLLGEEQFF.

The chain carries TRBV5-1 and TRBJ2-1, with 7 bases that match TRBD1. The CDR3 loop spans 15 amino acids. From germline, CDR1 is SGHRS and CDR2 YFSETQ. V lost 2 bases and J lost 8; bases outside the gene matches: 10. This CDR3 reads CASSLNPTGMDEQFF. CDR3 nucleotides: TGCGCCAGCAGCTTAAATCCGACAGGGATGGATGAGCAGTTCTTC.

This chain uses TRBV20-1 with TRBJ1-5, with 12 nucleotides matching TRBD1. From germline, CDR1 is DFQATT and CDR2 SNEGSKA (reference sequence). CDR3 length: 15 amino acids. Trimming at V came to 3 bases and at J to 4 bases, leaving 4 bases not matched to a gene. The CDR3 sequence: CSASGTGGGNQPQHF. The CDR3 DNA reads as TGCAGTGCTAGTGGGACAGGGGGCGGGAATCAGCCCCAGCATTTT.

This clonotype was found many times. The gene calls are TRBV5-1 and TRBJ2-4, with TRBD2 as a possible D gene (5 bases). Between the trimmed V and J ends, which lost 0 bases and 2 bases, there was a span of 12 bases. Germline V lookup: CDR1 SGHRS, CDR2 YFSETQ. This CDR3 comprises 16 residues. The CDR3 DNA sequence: TGCGCCAGCAGCTTGGCGGGGTTGAGCACCAAAAACATTCAGTACTTC. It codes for CASSLAGLSTKNIQYF. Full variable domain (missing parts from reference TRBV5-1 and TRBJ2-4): KAGVTQTPRYLIKTRGQQVTLSCSPISGHRSVSWYQQTPGQGLQFLFEYFSETQRNKGNFPGRFSGRQFSNSRSEMNVSTLELGDSALYLCASSLAGLSTKNIQYFGAGTRLSVL.

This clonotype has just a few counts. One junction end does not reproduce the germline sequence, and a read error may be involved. CDR3 sequence (DNA): TGCTGTGCTAGAAGCGGACTAGACGATTTAAACACCGGGGAGCTGTTTTTT. Amino acid sequence: CCARSGLDDLNTGELFF. V gene TRBV20-1 combines with J gene TRBJ2-2; TRBD2 matches at 7 bases. The CDR3 spans 17 residues. Germline V gene lookup returns CDR1 DFQATT and CDR2 SNEGSKA (reference sequence).

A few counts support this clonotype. CDR3 region: CATSRRKASYNEQFF. CDR3 sequence (DNA): TGTGCCACCAGCCGTCGTAAGGCTTCCTACAATGAGCAGTTCTTC. The chain couples TRBV15 to TRBJ2-1; D gene unclear. V was pared by 5 bases and J by 1 base, with 12 bases between. The CDR3 is 15 amino acids. Germline loops: CDR1 LNHNV, CDR2 YYDKDF (reference sequence).

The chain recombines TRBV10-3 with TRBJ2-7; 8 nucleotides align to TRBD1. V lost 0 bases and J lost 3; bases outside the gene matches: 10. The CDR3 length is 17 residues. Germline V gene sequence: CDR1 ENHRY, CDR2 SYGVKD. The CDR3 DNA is TGTGCCATCAGTGAGTCGATACGGACAGGGACGCTCTACGAGCAGTACTTC. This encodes CAISESIRTGTLYEQYF.

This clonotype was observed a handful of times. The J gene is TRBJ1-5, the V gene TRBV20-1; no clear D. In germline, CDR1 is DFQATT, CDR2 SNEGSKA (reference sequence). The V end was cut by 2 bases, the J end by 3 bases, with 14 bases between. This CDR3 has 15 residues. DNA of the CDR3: TGCAGTGCTAGACCCCGGGGAGCCTACAATCAGCCCCAGCATTTT. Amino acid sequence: CSARPRGAYNQPQHF.

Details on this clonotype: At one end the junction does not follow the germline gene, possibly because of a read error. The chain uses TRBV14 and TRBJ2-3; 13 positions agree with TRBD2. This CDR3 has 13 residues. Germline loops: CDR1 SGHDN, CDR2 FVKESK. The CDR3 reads CASSQELAGGLVF. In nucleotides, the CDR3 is TGTGCCAGCAGCCAAGAACTAGCGGGAGGGCTTGTATTT.

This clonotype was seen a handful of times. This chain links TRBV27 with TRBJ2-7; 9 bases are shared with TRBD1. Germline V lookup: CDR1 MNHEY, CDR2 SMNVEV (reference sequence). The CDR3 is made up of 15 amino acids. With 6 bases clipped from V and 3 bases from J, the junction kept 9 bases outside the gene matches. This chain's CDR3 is CASSPAGTGFYEQYF. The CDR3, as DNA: TGTGCCAGCAGCCCCGCCGGGACAGGGTTCTACGAGCAGTACTTC.

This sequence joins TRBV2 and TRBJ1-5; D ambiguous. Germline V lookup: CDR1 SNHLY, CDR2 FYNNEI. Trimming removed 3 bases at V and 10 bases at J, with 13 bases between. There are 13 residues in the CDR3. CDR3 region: CASSEVSGVPQHF. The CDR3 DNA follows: TGTGCCAGCAGTGAGGTTAGTGGGGTCCCCCAGCATTTT.

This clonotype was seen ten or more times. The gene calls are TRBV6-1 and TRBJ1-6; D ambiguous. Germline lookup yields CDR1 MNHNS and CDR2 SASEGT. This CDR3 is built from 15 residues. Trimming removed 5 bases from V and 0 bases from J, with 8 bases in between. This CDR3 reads CASSLRSSYNSPLHF. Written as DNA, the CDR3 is TGTGCCAGCAGTCTCAGGAGCTCCTATAATTCACCCCTCCACTTT.

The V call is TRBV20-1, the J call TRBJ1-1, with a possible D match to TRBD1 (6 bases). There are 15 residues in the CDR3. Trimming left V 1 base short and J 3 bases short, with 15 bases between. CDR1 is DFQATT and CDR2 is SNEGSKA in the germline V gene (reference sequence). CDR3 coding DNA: TGCAGTGCTAGAGGTTTAGTTGGGGGGCACACTGAAGCTTTCTTT. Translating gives CSARGLVGGHTEAFF.

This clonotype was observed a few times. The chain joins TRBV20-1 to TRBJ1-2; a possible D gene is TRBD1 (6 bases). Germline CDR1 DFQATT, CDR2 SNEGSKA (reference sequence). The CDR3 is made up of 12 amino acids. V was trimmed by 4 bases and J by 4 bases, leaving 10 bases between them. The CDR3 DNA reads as TGCAGTGCTAACAGGGCCCCCTATGGCTACACCTTC. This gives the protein CSANRAPYGYTF.

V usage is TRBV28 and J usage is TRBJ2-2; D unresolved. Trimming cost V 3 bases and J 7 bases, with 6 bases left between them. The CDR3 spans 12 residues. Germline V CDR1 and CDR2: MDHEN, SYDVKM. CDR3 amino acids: CASSFSYGELFF. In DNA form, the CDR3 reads TGTGCCAGCAGTTTTTCCTACGGGGAGCTGTTTTTT.

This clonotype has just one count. Written as DNA, the CDR3 is TGCAGTGCAAATCCCCGGACTAGCGGCGAGCAGTACTTC. This codes for CSANPRTSGEQYF. The genes are TRBV20-1 and TRBJ2-7; 10 bases match TRBD2. This CDR3 has 13 amino acids. Trimming removed 6 bases from V and 6 bases from J; junction bases left unmatched: 8. Germline V lookup: CDR1 DFQATT, CDR2 SNEGSKA (reference sequence).

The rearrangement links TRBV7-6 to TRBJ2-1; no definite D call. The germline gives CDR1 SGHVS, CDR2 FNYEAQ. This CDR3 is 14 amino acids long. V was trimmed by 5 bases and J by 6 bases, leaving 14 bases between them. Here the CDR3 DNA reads TGTGCCAGCAGCACTTTTACGGGTCCCAATGAGCAGTTCTTC. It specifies CASSTFTGPNEQFF.

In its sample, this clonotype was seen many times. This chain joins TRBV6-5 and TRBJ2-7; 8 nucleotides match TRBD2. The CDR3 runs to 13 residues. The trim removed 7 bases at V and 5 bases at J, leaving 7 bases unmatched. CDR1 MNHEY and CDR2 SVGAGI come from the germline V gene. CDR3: CASTATSVNEQYF. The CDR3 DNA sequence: TGTGCCAGCACCGCGACTAGCGTCAACGAGCAGTACTTC.

CDR3 region: CASSLVAGGPPGADTQYF. In DNA form, the CDR3 reads TGCGCCAGCAGCTTGGTAGCGGGAGGCCCTCCTGGCGCAGATACGCAGTATTTT. This chain joins TRBV5-1 and TRBJ2-3; TRBD2 matches 10 bases. The CDR3 spans 18 residues. Trimming took 0 bases from V and 4 from J; bases not matched to a gene: 11. Germline loops: CDR1 SGHRS, CDR2 YFSETQ.

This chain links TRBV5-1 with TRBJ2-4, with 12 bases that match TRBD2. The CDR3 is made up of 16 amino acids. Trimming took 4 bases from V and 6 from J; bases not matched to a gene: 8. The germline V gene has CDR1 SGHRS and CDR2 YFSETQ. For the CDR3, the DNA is TGCGCCAGCAGCCCTGGACTAGCGGGGTCCGGAAACATTCAGTACTTC. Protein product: CASSPGLAGSGNIQYF. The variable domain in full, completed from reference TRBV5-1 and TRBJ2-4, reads KAGVTQTPRYLIKTRGQQVTLSCSPISGHRSVSWYQQTPGQGLQFLFEYFSETQRNKGNFPGRFSGRQFSNSRSEMNVSTLELGDSALYLCASSPGLAGSGNIQYFGAGTRLSVL.

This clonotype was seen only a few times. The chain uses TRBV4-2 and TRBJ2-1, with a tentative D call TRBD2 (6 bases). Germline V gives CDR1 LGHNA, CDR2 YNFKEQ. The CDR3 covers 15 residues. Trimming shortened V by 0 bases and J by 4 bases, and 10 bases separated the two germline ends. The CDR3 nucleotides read TGTGCCAGCAGCCAAGAGCGGGCGGGGTACAATGAGCAGTTCTTC. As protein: CASSQERAGYNEQFF.

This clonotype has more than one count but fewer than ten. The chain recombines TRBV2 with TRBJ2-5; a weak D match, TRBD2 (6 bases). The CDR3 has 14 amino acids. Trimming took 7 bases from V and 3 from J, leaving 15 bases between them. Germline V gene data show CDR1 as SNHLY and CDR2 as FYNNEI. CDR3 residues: CASTLAVWEETQYF. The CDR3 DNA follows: TGTGCCAGCACATTAGCGGTCTGGGAAGAGACCCAGTACTTC.

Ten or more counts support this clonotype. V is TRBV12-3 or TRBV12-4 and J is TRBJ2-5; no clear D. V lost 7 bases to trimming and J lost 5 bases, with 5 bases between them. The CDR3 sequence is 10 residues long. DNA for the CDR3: TGTGCCAGCAAAGGGGAGACCCAGTACTTC. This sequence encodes CASKGETQYF.

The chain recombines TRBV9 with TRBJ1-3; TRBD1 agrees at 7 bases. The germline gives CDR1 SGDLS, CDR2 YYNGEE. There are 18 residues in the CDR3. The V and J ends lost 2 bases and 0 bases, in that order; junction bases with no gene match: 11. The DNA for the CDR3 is TGTGCCAGCAGCGTCTCCTCCGGGACAGCGAACTCTGGAAACACCATATATTTT. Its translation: CASSVSSGTANSGNTIYF. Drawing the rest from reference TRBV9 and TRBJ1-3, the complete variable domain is DSGVTQTPKHLITATGQRVTLRCSPRSGDLSVYWYQQSLDQGLQFLIQYYNGEERAKGNILERFSAQQFPDLHSELNLSSLELGDSALYFCASSVSSGTANSGNTIYFGEGSWLTVV.

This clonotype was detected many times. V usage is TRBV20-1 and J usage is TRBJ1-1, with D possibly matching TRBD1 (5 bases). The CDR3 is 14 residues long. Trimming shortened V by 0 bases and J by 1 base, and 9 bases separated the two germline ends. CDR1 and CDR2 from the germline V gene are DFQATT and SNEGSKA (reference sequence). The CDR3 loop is CSAREAGRNTEAFF. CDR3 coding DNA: TGCAGTGCTAGAGAGGCAGGGCGGAACACTGAAGCTTTCTTT.

Here the CDR3 DNA reads TGCGCCAGCAGCTTGGGGGCCATGGGACTAGTCGATGAGCAGTACTTC. Its translation is CASSLGAMGLVDEQYF. The gene calls are TRBV5-1 and TRBJ2-7; 8 bases are a match to TRBD2. Trimming at V came to 0 bases and at J to 7 bases, leaving 12 bases not matched to a gene. The CDR3 covers 16 residues. CDR1 SGHRS and CDR2 YFSETQ come from the germline V gene.

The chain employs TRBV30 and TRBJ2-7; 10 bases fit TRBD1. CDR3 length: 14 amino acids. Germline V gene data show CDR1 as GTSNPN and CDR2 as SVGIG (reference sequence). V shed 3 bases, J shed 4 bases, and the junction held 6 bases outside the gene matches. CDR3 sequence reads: CAWRGDRGNYEQYF. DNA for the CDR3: TGTGCCTGGAGGGGGGACAGGGGTAATTACGAGCAGTACTTC.